This entry lists 24 T cell receptor beta chains sequenced from one sample in a study of T cells in Graves' hyperthyroidism and ophthalmopathy. RNA transcripts served as the template for amplifying TCR beta CDR3 regions. First-round RT-PCR targeting the TCR CDR3 was performed with the HTBI primer set. TCRdb itself ran the multiplex PCR reads through MiXCR, one entry per CDR3 protein. Of some 600,000 distinct CDR3 sequences in the sample, 11% to 15% are singletons; the top ten hold less than 6%. The source material was blood. The receptors shown here come from a woman younger than 45 with Graves' hyperthyroidism that later progressed to Graves' ophthalmopathy.

This clonotype has ten or more counts. The rearrangement uses TRBV7-2 and TRBJ2-7; 10 nucleotides agree with TRBD2. CDR1 SGHTA and CDR2 FQGNSA come from the germline V gene. The junction had 7 bases not matched to a gene; V was cut back by 5 bases and J by 0 bases. This CDR3 region has 16 residues. The CDR3 nucleotides are TGTGCCAGCAGCCTTGTAGCGGGAGGATCCTCCTACGAGCAGTACTTC. Its protein is CASSLVAGGSSYEQYF.

This clonotype was seen ten or more times. The J gene is TRBJ1-6, the V gene TRBV29-1; 7 bases agree with TRBD1. The CDR3 spans 13 residues. With V trimmed by 7 bases and J by 10 bases, 10 bases remained unmatched. Germline assignment: CDR1 SQVTM and CDR2 ANQGSEA. CDR3: CSAGTAGGSPLHF. In DNA, the CDR3 is TGCAGCGCAGGGACAGCCGGGGGATCACCCCTCCACTTT.

About this clonotype itself: Mismatch with germline at one junction end may stem from a read error. The rearrangement uses TRBV29-1 and TRBJ2-3; unclear D gene. The germline gives CDR1 SQVTM, CDR2 ANQGSEA. The CDR3 covers 11 residues. In nucleotides, the CDR3 is TGCAGCGTTTTTTACACAGATACTCAGTATTTT. It codes for CSVFYTDTQYF.

This clonotype was counted ten times or more. The V and J genes are TRBV9 and TRBJ2-1; 9 positions agree with TRBD2. V was clipped by 0 bases and J by 0 bases; unmatched bases: 1. CDR1 and CDR2 from the germline V gene are SGDLS and YYNGEE. This CDR3 region has 16 residues. This CDR3 is CASSVDSGSSYNEQFF. DNA of the CDR3: TGTGCCAGCAGCGTAGATAGCGGGAGCTCCTACAATGAGCAGTTCTTC.

The chain carries TRBV19 and TRBJ1-1; D unresolved. The CDR3 loop spans 11 amino acids. The V end lost 7 bases, the J end lost 2 bases, and 5 bases lay between the germline ends. From germline, CDR1 is LNHDA and CDR2 SQIVND (reference sequence). Here the CDR3 reads CASNRNTEAFF. CDR3 coding DNA: TGTGCCAGTAATCGAAACACTGAAGCTTTCTTT.

This clonotype was recorded at least ten times. V gene TRBV29-1 combines with J gene TRBJ2-7; 7 positions match TRBD2. Germline V gives CDR1 SQVTM, CDR2 ANQGSEA. The CDR3 contains 13 residues. Trimming at V came to 4 bases and at J to 6 bases, leaving 9 bases not matched to a gene. CDR3 nucleotide sequence: TGCAGCGTTGGGGGACTATTCACTGTCGAGCAGTACTTC. It codes for CSVGGLFTVEQYF.

This chain joins TRBV4-1 and TRBJ2-7; maybe TRBD2 (6 bases). V lost 4 bases and J 3 bases, leaving 16 bases between the germline ends. Germline CDR1 and CDR2: MGHRA and YSYEKL. The CDR3 totals 15 residues. The DNA of the CDR3 is TGCGCCAGCAGCCGAGGGCACGGGAGTAGCTACGAGCAGTACTTC. It translates to CASSRGHGSSYEQYF.

This clonotype has ten or more counts. The rearrangement links TRBV15 to TRBJ2-5, with D maybe TRBD2 (6 bases). The germline gives CDR1 LNHNV, CDR2 YYDKDF (reference sequence). The ends were cut back, 2 bases at V and 2 bases at J, with 15 bases in the middle. The CDR3 sequence is 16 residues long. CDR3 residues: CATSRPGTPEQETQYF. The CDR3 bases are TGTGCCACCAGCAGACCTGGGACTCCGGAACAAGAGACCCAGTACTTC.

This clonotype was detected many times. The chain is built from TRBV12-3 or TRBV12-4 and TRBJ2-2; 11 bases agree with TRBD2. After removal of 6 bases from V and 7 bases from J, the junction contained 7 bases not matched to a gene. The CDR3 runs 15 residues. The CDR3 DNA follows: TGTGCCAGCAGCCCTTTAGCGGGAGGGTTCGGGGAGCTGTTTTTT. Translation gives CASSPLAGGFGELFF.

In its sample, this clonotype was seen many times. V usage is TRBV18 and J usage is TRBJ2-3; the D call may be TRBD1 or TRBD2 (5 bases each). The CDR3 runs 16 residues. Trimming removed 3 bases from V and 1 base from J, with 14 bases in between. Germline V gives CDR1 KGHSH, CDR2 LQKENI. The chain's CDR3 is CASSPGPPAGTDTQYF. In nucleotides, the CDR3 is TGTGCCAGCTCACCGGGACCTCCGGCGGGCACAGATACGCAGTATTTT.

In its sample, this clonotype was seen many times. This chain joins TRBV4-3 and TRBJ2-1, with D perhaps being TRBD1 or TRBD2 (7 bases each). From germline, CDR1 is LGHNA and CDR2 YSLEER. The CDR3 consists of 16 residues. V was cut by 4 bases and J by 3 bases, with 16 bases left in between. The CDR3 coding sequence is TGCGCCAGCAGCCGCACAGGGGCTAGCGGCTACAATGAGCAGTTCTTC. Its protein product is CASSRTGASGYNEQFF.

Notes on this clonotype: The junction differs from germline at one of its ends, possibly a read error. The chain employs TRBV10-3 and TRBJ2-1; 10 nucleotides match TRBD2. CDR3 size: 15 residues. In germline, CDR1 is ENHRY, CDR2 SYGVKD. CDR3 DNA: TGTGCCGTCAGTGAACCTGGGACTAGCGCCCATGAGCAGTTCTTC. It encodes CAVSEPGTSAHEQFF.

This clonotype has more than one count but fewer than ten. V usage is TRBV29-1 and J usage is TRBJ2-7, with D uncertain. Between the trimmed V and J ends, which lost 4 bases and 2 bases, there was a span of 12 bases. The length of the CDR3 is 13 residues. Germline V gene sequence: CDR1 SQVTM, CDR2 ANQGSEA. DNA of the CDR3: TGCAGCGTTGGTACGGCCAAAACCTACGAGCAGTACTTC. Translation gives CSVGTAKTYEQYF.

This clonotype was picked up many times. The chain employs TRBV11-1 and TRBJ1-6; D remains unclear. The CDR3 totals 14 residues. CDR1 and CDR2 (germline): SGHAT, FQDESV (reference sequence). The V gene lost 3 bases and the J gene lost 11 bases, with 14 bases spanning the gap. The CDR3 reads CASSFSRLETPLHF. The CDR3 coding sequence is TGTGCCAGCAGCTTCAGCCGATTGGAGACACCCCTCCACTTT.

This clonotype showed up many times. The gene calls are TRBV5-1 and TRBJ2-5; 7 positions match TRBD2. Trimming at V came to 4 bases and at J to 7 bases, leaving 16 bases not matched to a gene. Looked up from germline, CDR1 is SGHRS and CDR2 is YFSETQ. This CDR3 has 16 amino acids. The CDR3 region has the DNA TGCGCCAGCAGCCCCGTAGGGGCGGGAGTCACAGGGACCCAGTACTTC. The encoded protein is CASSPVGAGVTGTQYF.

This clonotype has a count of ten or more. CDR3 sequence reads: CASSLSGGGCYTF. The CDR3, as DNA: TGTGCCAGCAGCTTATCGGGTGGGGGTTGCTACACCTTC. The chain carries TRBV7-2 and TRBJ1-2; a possible D gene is TRBD1 (5 bases). The germline V gene has CDR1 SGHTA and CDR2 FQGNSA. This CDR3 is built from 13 residues. The V end was cut by 2 bases, the J end by 9 bases, with 13 bases between.

The chain employs TRBV29-1 and TRBJ2-1; D possibly corresponds to TRBD1 (5 bases). This CDR3 is 11 amino acids long. CDR1 is SQVTM, CDR2 ANQGSEA, per germline. Deletions cut 0 bases from V and 14 bases from J, with 11 bases between. In DNA form, the CDR3 reads TGCAGCGTTGAAGACAGGGATGCCGAGTTCTTC. Translation: CSVEDRDAEFF.

This clonotype has only one observation. This chain connects TRBV4-1 to TRBJ1-4; 9 bases are shared with TRBD1. CDR3 length equals 19 residues. V dropped 3 bases and J dropped 3; count of bases not matched to a gene: 14. The germline gives CDR1 MGHRA, CDR2 YSYEKL. The CDR3 region is CASSQPPGQGRAANEKLFF. CDR3 in DNA: TGCGCCAGCAGCCAGCCTCCGGGACAGGGAAGGGCAGCTAATGAAAAACTGTTTTTT.

This clonotype has a count of ten or more. The chain has TRBV28 and TRBJ2-7; tentatively, D is TRBD1 (6 bases). V was cut by 4 bases and J by 4 bases, with 17 bases left in between. This CDR3 contains 15 residues. The germline gives CDR1 MDHEN, CDR2 SYDVKM. The CDR3 coding sequence is TGTGCCAGCAGTTCTGACCCACAGGGAAGGTACGAGCAGTACTTC. Protein sequence: CASSSDPQGRYEQYF.

V and J are TRBV4-3 and TRBJ1-5; possibly TRBD1 for D (6 bases). The CDR3 totals 15 residues. Between the trimmed V and J ends, which lost 3 bases and 1 base, there was a span of 10 bases. Per germline, CDR1 LGHNA and CDR2 YSLEER. Here the CDR3 DNA reads TGCGCCAGCAGCCACCACAGGGAAAGCAATCAGCCCCAGCATTTT. Amino acids: CASSHHRESNQPQHF.

This clonotype was found many times. The gene calls are TRBV24-1 and TRBJ1-2; a possible D gene is TRBD1 (6 bases). There are 14 residues in the CDR3. Germline V gives CDR1 KGHDR, CDR2 SFDVKD. V was clipped by 4 bases and J by 2 bases, with 10 bases between them. CDR3 sequence: CATSDPDSNYGYTF. Here the CDR3 DNA reads TGTGCCACCAGTGACCCGGACAGCAACTATGGCTACACCTTC.

This clonotype was recorded at least ten times. The rearrangement uses TRBV18 and TRBJ2-1; TRBD2 matches at 14 bases. Germline trimming cut 6 bases from V and 5 bases from J; bases unmatched to any gene: 6. The CDR3 totals 16 residues. The germline V gene encodes CDR1 KGHSH and CDR2 LQKENI. CDR3 sequence (DNA): TGTGCCAGCTCCCCCCAGGGACTAGCGGGAGACAATGAGCAGTTCTTC. The encoded protein is CASSPQGLAGDNEQFF.

This clonotype was counted many times. CDR3 sequence (DNA): TGTGCCAGCAGCCACTACGGGGGCATCACAGATACGCAGTATTTT. Protein sequence: CASSHYGGITDTQYF. V and J are TRBV2 and TRBJ2-3; D tentatively reads TRBD1 or TRBD2 (6 bases each). Germline values: CDR1 SNHLY, CDR2 FYNNEI. V was clipped by 6 bases and J by 2 bases, with 15 bases between them. This CDR3 has 15 residues.

This clonotype was counted ten times or more. The chain carries TRBV28 and TRBJ2-5; TRBD1 aligns across 7 bases. V lost 11 bases to trimming and J lost 3 bases; unmatched junction nucleotides: 6. The CDR3 is 12 amino acids. Per the germline V gene, CDR1 is MDHEN and CDR2 is SYDVKM. The CDR3 region has the DNA TGTGCCTGCCGGGACAGCGAAGAGACCCAGTACTTC. Translation: CACRDSEETQYF.